This T cell receptor beta chain is from a study of OX40 agonist ivuxolimab in advanced cancers. The CDR3 consists of 13 residues. The germline V gene encodes CDR1 SNHLY and CDR2 FYNNEI. V was shortened by 4 bases and J by 6 bases, with 12 bases between the two germline ends. Generated by immunoSEQ multiplex PCR, the TCRdb table keeps only in-frame clones and is missing some. The sample has around 7,000 clones; around 78% are singletons. The receptor's source is an adult with an advanced solid tumor such as melanoma, head and neck, liver or kidney cancer. This material consisted of CD4+ or CD8+ T cells sorted from blood, taken in a trial of the OX40 agonist ivuxolimab. The V call is TRBV2, the J call TRBJ1-2; D might be TRBD1 (5 bases). CDR3 sequence: CASSVPGRDGYTF. The CDR3 bases are TGTGCCAGCAGTGTTCCGGGGCGAGATGGCTACACCTTC. Based on the CDR3 plus reference TRBV2 and TRBJ1-2, the full variable domain is EPEVTQTPSHQVTQMGQEVILRCVPISNHLYFYWYRQILGQKVEFLVSFYNNEISEKSEIFDDQFSVERPDGSNFTLKIRSTKLEDSAMYFCASSVPGRDGYTFGSGTRLTVV.